This T cell receptor (beta chain) was obtained from a study of blood T cell repertoires in COVID-19. As for the study in general: The study drew acute and convalescent COVID-19 samples from the United States, Italy and Spain. Nucleic acid was either cDNA or gDNA, and it came from T cells, B-cell-depleted T cells, or PBMCs.

The CDR3 is 15 amino acids. Germline V lookup: CDR1 MNHNS, CDR2 SASEGT. V was clipped by 2 bases and J by 10 bases; unmatched bases: 7. In the study's own analysis: Nucleated cell number was recorded as an estimate derived from reference gene primer amplification. Assay: immunoSEQ multiplex PCR; the TCRdb copy retains only in-frame clones and omits some. That table gives V, J and clone size, and the DNA gave D and trimming. The table lists about 260,000 clones, around nine tenths of them singletons. This chain joins TRBV6-1 and TRBJ1-6; 8 positions agree with TRBD1. The specimen sequenced was peripheral blood. The TCR comes from a man in his forties who had recovered from COVID-19. The CDR3 DNA is TGTGCCAGCAGTGAAACAGGGGGTATGAGATCACCCCTCCACTTT. This translates into CASSETGGMRSPLHF.